This TCR beta chain came from a study of metastatic and nonmetastatic thyroid tumors. The wider study: From malignant and benign thyroid patients, repertoires in blood and in tumor or nodule tissue were compared.

The sample holds many counts of this clone. No antigen is known for it. In the original workflow: Clinicopathological groups differed in CDR3, with these differences serving to build a distant-metastasis classifier for papillary thyroid cancer. From the PCR reads, TCRdb re-called clones with MiXCR. TCRdb assigned the V and J calls; the authors' analysis was not used. The profile shows 20,000 or so clones, 20% to 25% of them singletons. General study results and limits: Malignant thyroid tumors reportedly had TCR beta diversity that was significantly higher than in benign nodules, in blood and tumor.

No patient received treatment before thyroid surgery. The germline CDR1 and CDR2 sequences are LNHDA and SQIVND (reference sequence). V dropped 4 bases and J dropped 1; count of bases not matched to a gene: 4. This CDR3 is built from 15 residues. This chain connects TRBV19 to TRBJ1-1; 9 nucleotides line up with TRBD1. The source material was tumor tissue. The receptor comes from a female donor with papillary thyroid cancer or a benign thyroid nodule (not recorded which). Some clones in this sample may be carry-over from other donors' samples. The CDR3 here is CASSTQGAQNTEAFF. The CDR3 DNA is TGTGCCAGTAGTACACAGGGGGCGCAGAACACTGAAGCTTTCTTT.